The sequence of this T cell receptor (beta chain) was determined in a study of identifying expanded T cells in peripheral blood. As for this clone: Antigen: not known.

Trimming took 8 bases from V and 6 from J; bases not matched to a gene: 15. The CDR3 is 15 residues long. The germline V gene has CDR1 WSHSY and CDR2 SAAADI. During the collection period, no donor immune events like infections were recorded. Libraries were prepared by immunoSEQ multiplex PCR; TCRdb keeps only in-frame clonotypes and omits some of them. The sample has roughly 100,000 clones, 88% seen once; the top ten hold less than 15%. Overall study results and limits: Across healthy donors, higher total template counts meant significantly greater roughly two-week count variance. Differentially abundant clones: around 1.2 between replicates, around 17 at about 13 days, less than 20 at four.

Sequencing was performed on blood. The chain links TRBV10-2 to TRBJ1-1, with 7 bases that match TRBD1. This sequence originates from a person aged 18 to 70 in good health. CDR3 in amino acids: CASGGIPGGTAEAFF. The CDR3 bases are TGCGCCAGCGGAGGGATACCAGGGGGGACTGCTGAAGCTTTCTTT.